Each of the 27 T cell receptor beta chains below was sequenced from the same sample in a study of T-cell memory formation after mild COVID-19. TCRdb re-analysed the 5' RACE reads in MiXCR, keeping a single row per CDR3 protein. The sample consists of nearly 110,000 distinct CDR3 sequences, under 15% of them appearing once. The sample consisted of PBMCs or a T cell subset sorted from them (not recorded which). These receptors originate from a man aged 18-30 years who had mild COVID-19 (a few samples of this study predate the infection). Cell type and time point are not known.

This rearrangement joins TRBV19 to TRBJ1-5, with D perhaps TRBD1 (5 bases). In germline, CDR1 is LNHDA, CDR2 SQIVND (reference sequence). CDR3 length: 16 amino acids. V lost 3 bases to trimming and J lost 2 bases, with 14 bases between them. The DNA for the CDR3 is TGTGCCAGTAGTATCCGAAGGGGTTTAGGCAATCAGCCCCAGCATTTT. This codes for CASSIRRGLGNQPQHF.

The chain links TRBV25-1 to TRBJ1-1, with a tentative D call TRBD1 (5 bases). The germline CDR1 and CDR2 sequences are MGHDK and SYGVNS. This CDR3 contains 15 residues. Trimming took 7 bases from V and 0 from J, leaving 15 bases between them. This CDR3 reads CASTGDSFMNTEAFF. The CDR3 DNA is TGTGCCAGCACCGGAGACAGTTTTATGAACACTGAAGCTTTCTTT.

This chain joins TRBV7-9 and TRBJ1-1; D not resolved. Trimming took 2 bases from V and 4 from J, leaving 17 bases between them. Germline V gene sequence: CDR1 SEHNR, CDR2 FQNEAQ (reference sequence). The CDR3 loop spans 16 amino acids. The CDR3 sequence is CASSLSVSLGSTEAFF. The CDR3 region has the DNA TGTGCCAGCAGCTTATCGGTCTCTCTCGGGAGCACTGAAGCTTTCTTT.

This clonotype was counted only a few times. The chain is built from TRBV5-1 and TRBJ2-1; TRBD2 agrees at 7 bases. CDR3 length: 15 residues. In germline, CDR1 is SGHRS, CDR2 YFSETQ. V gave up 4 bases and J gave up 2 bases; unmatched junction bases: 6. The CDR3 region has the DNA TGCGCCAGCAGCGCCACTAGCGCCACCTACAATGAGCAGTTCTTC. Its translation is CASSATSATYNEQFF.

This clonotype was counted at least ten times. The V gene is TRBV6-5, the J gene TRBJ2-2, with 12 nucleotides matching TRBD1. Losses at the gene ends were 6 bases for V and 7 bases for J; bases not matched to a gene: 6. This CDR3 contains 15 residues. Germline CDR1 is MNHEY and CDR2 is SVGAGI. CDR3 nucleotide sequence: TGTGCCAGCAGCTTCCGGGACAGGGGGCGCGGGGAGCTGTTTTTT. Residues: CASSFRDRGRGELFF.

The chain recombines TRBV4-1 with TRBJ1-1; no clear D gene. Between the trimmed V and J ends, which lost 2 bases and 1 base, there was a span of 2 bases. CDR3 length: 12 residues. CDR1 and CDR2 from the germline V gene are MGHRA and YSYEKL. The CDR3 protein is CASSQQNTEAFF. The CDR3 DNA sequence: TGCGCCAGCAGCCAACAGAACACTGAAGCTTTCTTT.

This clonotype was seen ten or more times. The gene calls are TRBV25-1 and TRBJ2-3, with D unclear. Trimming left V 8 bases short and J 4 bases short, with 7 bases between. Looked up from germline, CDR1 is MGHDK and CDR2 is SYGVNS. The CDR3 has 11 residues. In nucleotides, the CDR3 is TGTGCCAGCTTTATTGCAGATACGCAGTATTTT. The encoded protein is CASFIADTQYF.

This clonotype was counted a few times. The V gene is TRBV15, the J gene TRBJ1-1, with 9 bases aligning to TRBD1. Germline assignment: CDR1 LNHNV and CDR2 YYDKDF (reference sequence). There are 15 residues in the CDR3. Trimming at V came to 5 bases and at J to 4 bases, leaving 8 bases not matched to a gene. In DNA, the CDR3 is TGTGCCACCAGCCATCCACAGGGGGCTGGCACTGAAGCTTTCTTT. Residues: CATSHPQGAGTEAFF.

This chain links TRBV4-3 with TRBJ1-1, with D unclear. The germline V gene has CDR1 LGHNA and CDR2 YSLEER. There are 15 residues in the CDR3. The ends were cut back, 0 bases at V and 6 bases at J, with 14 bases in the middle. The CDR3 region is CASSQELLAFAEAFF. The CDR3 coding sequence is TGCGCCAGCAGCCAAGAGTTGCTAGCCTTCGCTGAAGCTTTCTTT.

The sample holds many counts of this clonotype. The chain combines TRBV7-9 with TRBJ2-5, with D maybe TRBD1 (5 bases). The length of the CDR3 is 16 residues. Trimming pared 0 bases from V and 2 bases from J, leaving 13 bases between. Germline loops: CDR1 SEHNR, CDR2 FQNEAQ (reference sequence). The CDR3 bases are TGTGCCAGCAGCTTAGCGTCAGGGCCTTCTCAAGAGACCCAGTACTTC. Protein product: CASSLASGPSQETQYF.

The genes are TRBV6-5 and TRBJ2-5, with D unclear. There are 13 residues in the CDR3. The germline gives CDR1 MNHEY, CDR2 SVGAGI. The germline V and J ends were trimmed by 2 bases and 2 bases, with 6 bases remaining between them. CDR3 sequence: CASSYEPQETQYF. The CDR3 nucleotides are TGTGCCAGCAGTTACGAACCACAAGAGACCCAGTACTTC.

CDR3 sequence (DNA): TGTGCCAGCAGCGTAGTTGGAGGGGGTGGCACAGATACGCAGTATTTT. It encodes CASSVVGGGGTDTQYF. The rearrangement joins TRBV9 to TRBJ2-3; either TRBD1 or TRBD2 may supply D (6 bases each). Trimming removed 0 bases from V and 1 base from J, with 12 bases in between. This CDR3 spans 16 amino acids. Looked up from germline, CDR1 is SGDLS and CDR2 is YYNGEE. Filled out from reference TRBV9 and TRBJ2-3, the complete variable domain reads DSGVTQTPKHLITATGQRVTLRCSPRSGDLSVYWYQQSLDQGLQFLIQYYNGEERAKGNILERFSAQQFPDLHSELNLSSLELGDSALYFCASSVVGGGGTDTQYFGPGTRLTVL.

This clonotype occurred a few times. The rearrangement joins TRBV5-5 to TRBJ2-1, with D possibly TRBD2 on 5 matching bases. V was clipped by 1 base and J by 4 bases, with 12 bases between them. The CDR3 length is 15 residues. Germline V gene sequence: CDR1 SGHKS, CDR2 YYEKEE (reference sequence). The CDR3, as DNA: TGTGCCAGCAGCTTGATCGGGGAGACGTACAATGAGCAGTTCTTC. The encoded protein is CASSLIGETYNEQFF.

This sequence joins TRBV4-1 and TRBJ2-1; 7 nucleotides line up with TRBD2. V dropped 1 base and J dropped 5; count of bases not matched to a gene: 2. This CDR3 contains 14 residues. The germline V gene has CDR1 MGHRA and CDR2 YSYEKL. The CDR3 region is CASSQAGLNNEQFF. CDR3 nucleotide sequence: TGCGCCAGCAGCCAAGCGGGACTAAACAATGAGCAGTTCTTC.

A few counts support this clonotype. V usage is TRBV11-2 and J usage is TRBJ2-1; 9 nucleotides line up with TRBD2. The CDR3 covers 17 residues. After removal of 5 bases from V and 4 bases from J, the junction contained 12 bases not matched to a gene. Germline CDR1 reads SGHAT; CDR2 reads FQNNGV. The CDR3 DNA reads TGTGCCAGCAGCAGTGCCGGGGAGCGGGGGGTTTACAATGAGCAGTTCTTC. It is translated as CASSSAGERGVYNEQFF.

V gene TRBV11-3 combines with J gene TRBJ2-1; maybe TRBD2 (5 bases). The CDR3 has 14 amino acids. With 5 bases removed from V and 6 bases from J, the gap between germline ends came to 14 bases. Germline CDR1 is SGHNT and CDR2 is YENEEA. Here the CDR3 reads CASSVDYNANEQFF. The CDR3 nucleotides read TGTGCCAGCAGCGTTGACTATAACGCCAATGAGCAGTTCTTC.

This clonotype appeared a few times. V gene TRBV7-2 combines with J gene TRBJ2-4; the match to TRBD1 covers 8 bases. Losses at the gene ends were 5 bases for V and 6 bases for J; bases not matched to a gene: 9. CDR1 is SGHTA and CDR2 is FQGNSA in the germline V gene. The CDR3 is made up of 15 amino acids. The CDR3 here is CASSTRTGLGNIQYF. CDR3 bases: TGTGCCAGCAGCACACGGACAGGGTTGGGAAACATTCAGTACTTC.

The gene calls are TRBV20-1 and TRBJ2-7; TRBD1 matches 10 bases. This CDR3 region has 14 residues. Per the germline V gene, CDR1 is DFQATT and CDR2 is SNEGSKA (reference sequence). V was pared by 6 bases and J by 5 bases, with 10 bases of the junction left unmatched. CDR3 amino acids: CSASPGTGVNEQYF. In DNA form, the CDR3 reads TGCAGTGCATCCCCCGGGACAGGGGTCAACGAGCAGTACTTC.

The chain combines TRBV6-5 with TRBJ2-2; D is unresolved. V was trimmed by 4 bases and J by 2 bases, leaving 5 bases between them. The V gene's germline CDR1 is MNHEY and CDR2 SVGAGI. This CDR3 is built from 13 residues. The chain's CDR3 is CASSLGNTGELFF. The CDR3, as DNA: TGTGCCAGCAGTTTGGGTAACACCGGGGAGCTGTTTTTT.

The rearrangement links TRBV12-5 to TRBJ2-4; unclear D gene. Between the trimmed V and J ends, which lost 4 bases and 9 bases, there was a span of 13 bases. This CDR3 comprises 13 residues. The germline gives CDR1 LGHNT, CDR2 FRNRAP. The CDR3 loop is CASGSSRRGIQYF. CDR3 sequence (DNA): TGTGCTAGTGGTTCGAGTAGGAGAGGCATTCAGTACTTC.

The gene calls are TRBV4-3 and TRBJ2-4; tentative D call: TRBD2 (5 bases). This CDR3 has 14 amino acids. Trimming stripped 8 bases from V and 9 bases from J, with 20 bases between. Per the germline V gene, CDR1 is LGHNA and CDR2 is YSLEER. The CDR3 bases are TGCGCCAGCGAAAAGAGAGAGGGCCAAGGCATTCAGTACTTC. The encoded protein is CASEKREGQGIQYF.

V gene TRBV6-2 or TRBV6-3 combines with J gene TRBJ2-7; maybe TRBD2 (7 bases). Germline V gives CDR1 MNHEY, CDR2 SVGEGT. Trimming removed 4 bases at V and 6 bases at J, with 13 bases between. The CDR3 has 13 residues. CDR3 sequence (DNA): TGTGCCAGCAGTTGGACGGGGGGCCCCGAGCAGTACGTC. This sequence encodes CASSWTGGPEQYV.

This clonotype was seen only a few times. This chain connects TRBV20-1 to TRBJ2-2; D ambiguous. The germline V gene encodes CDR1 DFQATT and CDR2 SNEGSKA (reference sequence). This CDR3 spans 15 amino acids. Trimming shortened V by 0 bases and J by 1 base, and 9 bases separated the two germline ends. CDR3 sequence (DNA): TGCAGTGCTAGAGATTACAGACAGAACACCGGGGAGCTGTTTTTT. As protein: CSARDYRQNTGELFF.

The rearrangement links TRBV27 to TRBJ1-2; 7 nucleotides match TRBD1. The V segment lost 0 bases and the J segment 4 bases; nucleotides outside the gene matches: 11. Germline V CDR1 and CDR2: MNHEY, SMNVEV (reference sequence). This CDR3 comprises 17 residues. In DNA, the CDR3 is TGTGCCAGCAGTTTATCGGGGCGGACAGGAGGGGCCTATGGCTACACCTTC. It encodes CASSLSGRTGGAYGYTF.

The CDR3 DNA sequence: TGTGCCAGCAGTCCCCGGGGCCCGGCTTTTGGTGAGCAGTTCTTC. The encoded protein is CASSPRGPAFGEQFF. This chain links TRBV27 with TRBJ2-1, with D possibly being TRBD1 or TRBD2 (5 bases each). This CDR3 has 15 amino acids. Trimming left V 5 bases short and J 9 bases short, with 20 bases between. In germline, CDR1 is MNHEY, CDR2 SMNVEV (reference sequence).

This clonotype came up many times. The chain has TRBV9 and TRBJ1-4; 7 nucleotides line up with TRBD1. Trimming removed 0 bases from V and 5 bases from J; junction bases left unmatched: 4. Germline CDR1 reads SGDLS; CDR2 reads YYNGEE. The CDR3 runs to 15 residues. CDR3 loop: CASSVDGTVNEKLFF. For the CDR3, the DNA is TGTGCCAGCAGCGTAGATGGGACAGTCAATGAAAAACTGTTTTTT.

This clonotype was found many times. The CDR3 DNA follows: TGTGCCAGCAGCCCCGGGATAGTCGCTGAAGCTTTCTTT. Protein sequence: CASSPGIVAEAFF. The V call is TRBV7-9, the J call TRBJ1-1; D remains unclear. The V end was cut by 5 bases, the J end by 6 bases, with 13 bases between. Germline V gives CDR1 SEHNR, CDR2 FQNEAQ (reference sequence). CDR3 length: 13 residues.